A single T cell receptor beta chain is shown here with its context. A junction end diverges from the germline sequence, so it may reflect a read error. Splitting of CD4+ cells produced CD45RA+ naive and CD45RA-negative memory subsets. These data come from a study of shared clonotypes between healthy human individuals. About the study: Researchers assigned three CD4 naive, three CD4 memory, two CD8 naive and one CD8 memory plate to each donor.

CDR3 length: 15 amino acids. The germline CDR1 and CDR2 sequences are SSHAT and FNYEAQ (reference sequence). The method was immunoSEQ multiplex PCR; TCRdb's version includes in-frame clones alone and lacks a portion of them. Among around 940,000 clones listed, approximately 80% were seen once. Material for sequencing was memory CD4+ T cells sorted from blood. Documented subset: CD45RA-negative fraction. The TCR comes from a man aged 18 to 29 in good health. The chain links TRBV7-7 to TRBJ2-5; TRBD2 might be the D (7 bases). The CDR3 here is CASSNAGRGLETQYF. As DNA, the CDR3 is TGTGCTAGCAGCAACGCAGGGAGGGGGTTGGAGACCCAGTACTTC.